Listed below are T cell receptor beta chains from one sample, sequenced in a study of identical twins. In TCRdb, the 5' RACE reads were re-called with MiXCR into one record per CDR3 protein. The top ten clones hold approximately 0.48% of a sample with about 550,000 distinct CDR3 sequences, around 20% of them seen once. This sample also appeared in a second study, on yellow fever vaccine responses in identical twins.

Sequenced material: CD4+ T cells sorted from blood. Every receptor here comes from a woman aged 18-29 years in good health. The CDR3 runs from the conserved cysteine through the conserved F or W. A D gene is named only where the DNA matches it firmly. Where a row states a size, it is once, few, many or the class of an expanded clone; other rows omit it.

j_call v_call clone_size d_call cdr3_aa cdr3_nt
TRBJ1-1 TRBV11-2 few - CASSFQGLGNTEAFF TGTGCCAGCAGTTTCCAGGGGTTGGGGAACACTGAAGCTTTCTTT
TRBJ2-7 TRBV20-1 - - CSAREGWGLDSYEQYF TGCAGTGCTAGAGAGGGGTGGGGCTTAGATTCCTACGAGCAGTACTTC
TRBJ2-1 TRBV5-1 - TRBD1 CASSLEGQGDYNEQFF TGCGCCAGCAGCTTGGAGGGACAGGGCGACTACAATGAGCAGTTCTTC
TRBJ2-2 TRBV5-1 - - CASSLWRNTGELFF TGCGCCAGCAGCTTGTGGAGAAACACCGGGGAGCTGTTTTTT
TRBJ2-5 TRBV5-1 few - CASSRSRETQYF TGCGCCAGCAGCAGGAGCAGGGAGACCCAGTACTTC
TRBJ1-6 TRBV7-2 many TRBD1 CASSLVRQGNSPLHF TGTGCCAGCAGCTTGGTTAGACAGGGTAATTCACCCCTCCACTTT
TRBJ2-4 TRBV28 - - CASSLSPNRVKNIQYF TGTGCCAGCAGTTTATCCCCCAACAGGGTCAAAAACATTCAGTACTTC
TRBJ1-1 TRBV20-1 - - CSAPQANTEAFF TGCAGTGCGCCGCAGGCTAACACTGAAGCTTTCTTT
TRBJ2-1 TRBV5-1 - TRBD1 CASSLQGEFYNEQFF TGCGCCAGCAGCTTACAGGGGGAATTCTACAATGAGCAGTTCTTC
TRBJ2-5 TRBV21-1 - - CASSKLGAGALGQETQYF TGTGCCAGCAGCAAATTAGGAGCGGGGGCATTAGGCCAAGAGACCCAGTACTTC
TRBJ1-1 TRBV7-9 - - CASSRADLNTEAFF TGTGCCAGCAGCCGCGCTGATTTGAACACTGAAGCTTTCTTT
TRBJ2-1 TRBV6-1 - TRBD2 CASTPSGSLSYNEQFF TGTGCCAGCACCCCGAGCGGGAGTCTGTCCTACAATGAGCAGTTCTTC